This TCR beta chain is from a study of cytomegalovirus exposure and HLA in healthy donors. Study-wide context: Among roughly 180 million T cells, an earlier analysis found around 100 million unique TCR beta sequences.

On this clone itself: Its matching antigen is unknown.

Study results and limitations: Cytomegalovirus association was listed for about 180 TCR beta chains. Sequencing depth across donors, presence/absence analyses assumed, was roughly uniform.

The PCR employed 60 Vbeta primers together with 13 Jbeta primers. Original methodology: Later reanalysis found around 74 million unique TCR beta chains, around 10 million of them shared. The protocol was immunoSEQ multiplex PCR, while the TCRdb copy is restricted to in-frame clones and leaves out a portion. D and trimming were read from the DNA, whereas the V and J calls and clone size are those reported in that table. The data contain 70,000 to 100,000 clones, 80% of them seen just once; the ten biggest clones take up over 20%. V was trimmed by 5 bases and J by 7 bases, leaving 12 bases between them. The CDR3 runs to 13 residues. Germline V gives CDR1 LNHDA, CDR2 SQIVND (reference sequence).

Source material: PBMCs. The chain combines TRBV19 with TRBJ1-5; perhaps TRBD1 as D (5 bases). This receptor was obtained from a woman in her forties or fifties in good health and CMV-seropositive. CDR3 bases: TGTGCCAGTAGTGCCCAGGGATACCAGCCCCAGCATTTT. Translating gives CASSAQGYQPQHF.